This TCR beta chain was obtained from a study of shared clonotypes between healthy human individuals (dated by TCRdb to about 2020). At the level of the whole study: The cohort comprised a couple of women and a few men aged 18 to 49 years. For each donor, three plates each were used for CD4 naive and CD4 memory, two plates were used for CD8 naive, and one plate was used for CD8 memory. To estimate repertoire size and how much clonotype sharing occurs between individuals, the study deeply sequenced the blood TCR repertoires of several healthy adults. Libraries were prepared and TCR repertoires were sequenced by different laboratories using diverse techniques, in order to increase sequencing depth and limit assay-specific biases. Per donor, leukapheresis produced somewhere between about 0.94 and 9.5 billion PBMCs.

Using the deep immunoSEQ assay, TCR CDR3 regions were amplified from genomic DNA by multiplex PCR. Extracted genomic DNA from each cell subset was spread evenly across all wells of several immunoSEQ 96-well plates, with each plate serving as a replicate. For sorted subsets, 200 to 250 ng of genomic DNA, equivalent to 25,000 to 35,000 T cell genomes, went into each replicate PCR. Purified libraries were measured with a Qubit 3.0 fluorometer, size-checked on a Bioanalyzer 2100, and measured again with the KAPA Library Quantification kit. A separate single-read 150-cycle Illumina NextSeq 550 flow cell was used to sequence each immunoSEQ 96-well plate. Under the source paper's analysis protocol: Because the immunoSEQ output included only junctional sequences and no quality scores, the filtering could not be the same as the filtering used for full-length reads. To assign V/J genes and CDR3, sequences were annotated against IMGT germline references using PyIR, a Python wrapper for IgBLAST v1.9. Reads were filtered out if the reads had weak V/J assignments (E-value above 1e-6), no CDR3, stop codons, out-of-frame junctions, or ambiguous translated residues. V3J clonotypes were defined as sequences sharing the same inferred V gene, J gene, and CDR3 amino acid sequence. The percentage overlap between two repertoires was calculated by dividing the number of shared unique clonotypes by the size of the smaller repertoire. Three approaches were used to assess repertoire richness: RTK rarefaction, the Chao1 estimator, and Recon v2.1 estimates of unobserved clonotypes. OLGA was used to compute generation probabilities for all TCRbeta clonotypes that the gDNA method yielded from four donors. Held by TCRdb, this immuneACCESS table contains in-frame sequences only and omits some clones. Under half of the omission traces to an unresolved V gene where checked; the cause of the rest is unknown. V and J calls and clone size come straight from that table; D and trimming were deduced from the DNA. In all, the sample holds about 2,500,000 clones, and 90% to 95% of those were seen once. Over 0.12% of the sample belongs to the ten largest clones.

What the authors observed across the whole study: Across a few donors, roughly 5.1% of naive CD4, approximately 3.6% of naive CD8, 2.3% of memory CD4, and over 0.35% of memory CD8 clonotypes were shared. The small number of donors limited the genetic and exposure-history diversity represented. Pairwise subsampling indicated that sequencing depth was expected to affect the degree of clonotype sharing among donors. Larger estimated clonotype richness was generally found for naive subsets than for memory subsets. Compared with non-shared clonotypes, the clonotypes found in all four sorted-subset donors had higher generation probabilities. Only blood was sampled, and tissue TCR repertoires likely differ from those in blood. Rarefaction of sorted-subset datasets indicated incomplete sequencing despite the large sequencing depth.

With regard to this clone: What this receptor recognizes is not known. No per-base quality is available; no much larger clone lies one base away.

The donors were healthy, HIV-negative adults who had no recently reported acute infections or vaccinations. All donors were Caucasian adults living in Nashville, Tennessee, USA. CD4+ T cells were enriched through magnetic negative selection, after which naive cells were positively selected on CD45RA and the remaining negative fraction served as the memory subset. Blood was collected by leukapheresis, and PBMCs were isolated by Ficoll-Histopaque density gradient centrifugation and then cryopreserved in liquid nitrogen vapor phase. Purity and quantity of every magnetically sorted T cell population were checked by analytical flow cytometry. Genomic DNA was isolated from every sorted fraction and measured by UV absorbance on a Nanodrop 2000c. CDR1 and CDR2, per the germline V gene, are SGDLS and YYNGEE. V gives up 0 bases and J gives up 9 bases, and the segment between their germline ends measures 16 bases. The CDR3 numbers 14 residues from cysteine through phenylalanine. The DNA shown is the 42-base CDR3, in frame from base 1.

The sequencing input was naive CD4+ T cells sorted from blood. This sample's cell subset or site label indicates: CD45RA+ positively selected. Recombination linked TRBV9 to TRBJ2-7, and perhaps TRBD1 as D gene, on 5 matching bases. This clonotype originated in a man aged 18 to 29 in good health. The DNA sequence reads TGTGCCAGCAGCGTAGACGACAGCTACGAGCGGCAGTACTTC. Its protein reads: CASSVDDSYERQYF.